The next 5 T cell receptor beta chains were all read from a single sample in a study of T cells in Graves' hyperthyroidism and ophthalmopathy. Amplification targeted TCR beta CDR3 regions from RNA transcripts. The HTBI primer set drove a first-round RT-PCR of the TCR CDR3. TCRdb analysed the multiplex PCR reads with MiXCR anew, one entry per CDR3 protein. The sample shows some 580,000 distinct CDR3 sequences, approximately 15% of them seen only once. Material: blood. The receptors come from a middle-aged woman with Graves' ophthalmopathy.

This clonotype was observed many times. The genes are TRBV12-3 or TRBV12-4 and TRBJ1-5, with 9 bases that match TRBD1. J lost 2 bases, V lost 3 bases, and 2 bases had no gene match. The CDR3 length is 15 residues. The CDR3 protein is CASSFRDRGNQPQHF. DNA for the CDR3: TGTGCCAGCAGTTTCCGGGACAGGGGCAATCAGCCCCAGCATTTT.

V and J are TRBV4-1 and TRBJ2-6; D possibly corresponds to TRBD2 (6 bases). Trimming took off 0 bases at V and 2 bases at J, with 17 bases between the two ends. The germline CDR1 and CDR2 sequences are MGHRA and YSYEKL. This CDR3 contains 19 residues. CDR3 sequence: CASSQEGGYVHAGANVLTF. The CDR3 nucleotides read TGCGCCAGCAGCCAAGAAGGAGGGTACGTACACGCTGGGGCCAACGTCCTGACTTTC.

V is TRBV6-1 and J is TRBJ1-5, with D uncertain. The CDR3 covers 16 residues. From germline, CDR1 is MNHNS and CDR2 SASEGT. The V end was cut by 2 bases, the J end by 5 bases, with 16 bases between. CDR3 in amino acids: CASSELEDPSYQPQHF. As DNA, the CDR3 is TGTGCCAGCAGTGAATTAGAGGACCCGAGCTATCAGCCCCAGCATTTT.

This clonotype was seen repeatedly, ten times or more. The chain couples TRBV6-2 or TRBV6-3 to TRBJ1-5; D is uncertain. Between the trimmed V and J ends, which lost 4 bases and 4 bases, there was a span of 11 bases. This CDR3 contains 14 residues. From germline, CDR1 is MNHEY and CDR2 SVGEGT. CDR3 in amino acids: CASSSPGGNQPQHF. CDR3 in DNA: TGTGCCAGCAGTTCCCCGGGCGGTAATCAGCCCCAGCATTTT.

The V and J genes are TRBV28 and TRBJ1-2, with D hard to call. CDR1 is MDHEN and CDR2 is SYDVKM in the germline V gene. Trimming cost V 4 bases and J 8 bases, with 17 bases left between them. This CDR3 is built from 14 residues. The CDR3 nucleotides read TGTGCCAGCAGTTCCCCAGACGCCCTTGGGGGCTACACCTTC. As protein: CASSSPDALGGYTF.